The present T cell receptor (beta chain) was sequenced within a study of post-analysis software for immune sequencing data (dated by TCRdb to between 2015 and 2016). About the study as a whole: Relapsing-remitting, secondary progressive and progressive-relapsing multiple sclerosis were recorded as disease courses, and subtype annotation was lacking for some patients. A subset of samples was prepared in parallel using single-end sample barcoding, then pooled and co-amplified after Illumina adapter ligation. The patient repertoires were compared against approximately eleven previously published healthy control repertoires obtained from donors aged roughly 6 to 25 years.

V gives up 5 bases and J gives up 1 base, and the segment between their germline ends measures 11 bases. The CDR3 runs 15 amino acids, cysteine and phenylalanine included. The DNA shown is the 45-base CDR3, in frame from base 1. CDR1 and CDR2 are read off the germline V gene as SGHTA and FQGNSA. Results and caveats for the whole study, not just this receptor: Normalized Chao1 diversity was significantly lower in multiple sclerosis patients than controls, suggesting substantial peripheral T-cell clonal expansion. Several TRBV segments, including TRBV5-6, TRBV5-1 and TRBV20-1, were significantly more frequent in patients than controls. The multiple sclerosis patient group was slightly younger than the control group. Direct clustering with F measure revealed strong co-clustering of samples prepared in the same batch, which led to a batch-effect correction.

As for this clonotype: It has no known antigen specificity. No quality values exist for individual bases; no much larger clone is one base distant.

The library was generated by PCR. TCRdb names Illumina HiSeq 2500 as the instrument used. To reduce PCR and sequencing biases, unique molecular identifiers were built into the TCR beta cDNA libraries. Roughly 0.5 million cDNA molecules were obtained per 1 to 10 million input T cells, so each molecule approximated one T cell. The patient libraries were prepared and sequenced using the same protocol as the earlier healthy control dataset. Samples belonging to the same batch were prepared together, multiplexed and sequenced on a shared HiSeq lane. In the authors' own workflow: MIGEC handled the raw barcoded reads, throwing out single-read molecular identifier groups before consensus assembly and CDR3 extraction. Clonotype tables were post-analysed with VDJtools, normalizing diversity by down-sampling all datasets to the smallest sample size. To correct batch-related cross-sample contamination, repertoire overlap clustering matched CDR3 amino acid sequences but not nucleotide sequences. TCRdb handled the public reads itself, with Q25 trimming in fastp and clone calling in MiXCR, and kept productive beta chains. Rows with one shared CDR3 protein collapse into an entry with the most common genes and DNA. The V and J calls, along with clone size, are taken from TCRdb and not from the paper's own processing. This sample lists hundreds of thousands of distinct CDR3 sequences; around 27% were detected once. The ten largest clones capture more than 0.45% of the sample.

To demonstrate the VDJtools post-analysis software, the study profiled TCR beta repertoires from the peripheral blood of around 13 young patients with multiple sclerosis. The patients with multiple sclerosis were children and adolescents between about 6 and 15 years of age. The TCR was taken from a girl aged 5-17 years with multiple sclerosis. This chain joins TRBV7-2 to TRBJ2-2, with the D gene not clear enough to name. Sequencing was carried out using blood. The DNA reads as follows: TGTGCCAGCAGCCAAAACCCACAGAACACCGGGGAGCTGTTTTTT. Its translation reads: CASSQNPQNTGELFF.